This T cell receptor beta chain was retrieved from a study of T cells in localized non-small cell lung cancer. Germline trimming cut 3 bases from V and 3 bases from J; bases unmatched to any gene: 1. The CDR3 spans 14 residues. CDR1 is SGHVS and CDR2 is FQNEAQ in the germline V gene. Assay used: immunoSEQ multiplex PCR; TCRdb lists only in-frame clones, some missing. The table has around 70,000 clones, around 84% seen once. The material sequenced was peripheral blood, taken before any cancer treatment. The TCR was taken from a female donor older than 55 with stage I lung adenocarcinoma. The V gene is TRBV7-8, the J gene TRBJ1-2, with 10 bases aligning to TRBD1. The CDR3 is CASSLTGGDYGYTF. The CDR3 region has the DNA TGTGCCAGCAGCTTGACAGGGGGCGACTATGGCTACACCTTC. Complete variable domain (other parts from reference TRBV7-8 and TRBJ1-2): GAGVSQSPRYKVAKRGQDVALRCDPISGHVSLFWYQQALGQGPEFLTYFQNEAQLDKSGLPSDRFFAERPEGSVSTLKIQRTQQEDSAVYLCASSLTGGDYGYTFGSGTRLTVV.